The 15 T cell receptor beta chains presented below share a single source sample, sequenced in a study of neurological immune-mediated disorders. Using its own MiXCR run on the 5' RACE reads, TCRdb lists one record per CDR3 protein. This table has approximately 90,000 distinct CDR3 sequences, around 3.3% appearing once. Input material: PBMCs. The source is a woman aged 18 to 35 with multiple sclerosis.

At least ten counts were recorded for this clonotype. The chain carries TRBV20-1 and TRBJ2-1; maybe TRBD2 (7 bases). The germline V gene encodes CDR1 DFQATT and CDR2 SNEGSKA (reference sequence). V was cut by 0 bases and J by 7 bases, with 19 bases left in between. There are 16 residues in the CDR3. The CDR3 is CSARDPGAEAGNEQFF. CDR3 in DNA: TGCAGTGCTAGAGATCCAGGGGCCGAAGCGGGGAATGAGCAGTTCTTC.

This clonotype came up many times. The rearrangement links TRBV18 to TRBJ1-3; D not resolved. The CDR3 loop spans 11 amino acids. Germline values: CDR1 KGHSH, CDR2 LQKENI. V lost 6 bases and J 4 bases, leaving 4 bases between the germline ends. CDR3 amino acids: CASSSGNTIYF. CDR3 in DNA: TGTGCCAGCTCTTCAGGAAACACCATATATTTT.

There are many counts of this clonotype. The chain recombines TRBV12-3 or TRBV12-4 with TRBJ2-7; 8 nucleotides align to TRBD1. The ends lost 0 bases at V and 3 bases at J; junction bases unmatched: 1. This CDR3 has 14 residues. The CDR3 bases are TGTGCCAGCAGTTTAGCTACAGGGGGCTACGAGCAGTACTTC. Its translation is CASSLATGGYEQYF.

The sample holds many counts of this clonotype. V gene TRBV12-5 combines with J gene TRBJ2-1, with D uncertain. The CDR3 consists of 11 residues. Trimming took 5 bases from V and 5 from J, leaving 4 bases between them. Germline CDR1 and CDR2: LGHNT and FRNRAP. CDR3 sequence reads: CASGRNNEQFF. CDR3 sequence (DNA): TGTGCTAGTGGTCGGAACAATGAGCAGTTCTTC.

This clonotype was observed at least ten times. This chain connects TRBV20-1 to TRBJ1-5, with 9 positions matching TRBD1. Losses at the gene ends were 3 bases for V and 7 bases for J; bases not matched to a gene: 7. CDR3 length: 14 amino acids. Germline V lookup: CDR1 DFQATT, CDR2 SNEGSKA (reference sequence). This chain's CDR3 is CSASKWTGDQPQHF. Written as DNA, the CDR3 is TGCAGTGCTAGTAAATGGACAGGGGACCAGCCCCAGCATTTT.

This clonotype was recorded a few times. CDR3 region: CASRHDFGEAFF. CDR3 sequence (DNA): TGTGCCAGTAGACACGACTTTGGAGAAGCTTTCTTT. This chain uses TRBV19 with TRBJ1-1; D unresolved. The length of the CDR3 is 12 residues. Germline CDR1 LNHDA, CDR2 SQIVND (reference sequence). The germline V and J ends were trimmed by 6 bases and 8 bases, with 13 bases remaining between them.

Ten or more counts support this clonotype. The rearrangement links TRBV7-3 to TRBJ2-1; D perhaps matches TRBD2 (6 bases). Germline V gives CDR1 SGHTA, CDR2 FQGTGA. CDR3 size: 17 residues. V was trimmed by 3 bases and J by 5 bases, leaving 20 bases between them. The CDR3 nucleotides are TGTGCCAGCAGCTTGGATTCCGGGGGATTTAGAGACAATGAGCAGTTCTTC. The encoded protein is CASSLDSGGFRDNEQFF.

This clonotype was seen at least ten times. The V call is TRBV7-2, the J call TRBJ1-5; D call uncertain. The CDR3 length is 17 residues. V lost 4 bases to trimming and J lost 0 bases, with 16 bases between them. In germline, CDR1 is SGHTA, CDR2 FQGNSA. The CDR3 protein is CASSSRPEVNSNQPQHF. The CDR3, as DNA: TGTGCCAGCAGCTCCCGGCCCGAGGTAAATAGCAATCAGCCCCAGCATTTT.

This clonotype was detected many times. The V and J genes are TRBV10-3 and TRBJ1-1, with no clear D. V was cut by 10 bases and J by 2 bases, with 11 bases left in between. Germline V gives CDR1 ENHRY, CDR2 SYGVKD. The CDR3 loop spans 12 amino acids. The CDR3 DNA is TGTGCCACCCGGGCCGTTAACACTGAAGCTTTCTTT. This translates into CATRAVNTEAFF.

This clonotype was recorded at least ten times. The V gene is TRBV6-1, the J gene TRBJ1-5; D is possibly TRBD1 (6 bases). Looked up from germline, CDR1 is MNHNS and CDR2 is SASEGT. V dropped 7 bases and J dropped 1 base, with 14 bases sitting between them. The CDR3 is 15 amino acids. CDR3 region: CASIVTGLSNQPQHF. For the CDR3, the DNA is TGTGCCAGCATAGTTACAGGGTTGAGCAATCAGCCCCAGCATTTT.

The J gene is TRBJ2-7, the V gene TRBV2, with 10 bases fitting TRBD1. The CDR3 is 14 amino acids. Trimming at V came to 10 bases and at J to 4 bases, leaving 10 bases not matched to a gene. CDR1 is SNHLY and CDR2 is FYNNEI in the germline V gene. The CDR3 nucleotides read TGTGCCATCCTCCGGGACAGGGGTACTTACGAGCAGTACTTC. This encodes CAILRDRGTYEQYF.

This clonotype was detected ten times or more. CDR3 protein: CSAQPPGLMNTEAFF. The CDR3, as DNA: TGCAGTGCCCAACCCCCGGGACTCATGAACACTGAAGCTTTCTTT. The V call is TRBV20-1, the J call TRBJ1-1, with a weak D call TRBD1 (5 bases). V was shortened by 6 bases and J by 0 bases, with 17 bases between the two germline ends. CDR1 is DFQATT and CDR2 is SNEGSKA in the germline V gene (reference sequence). The CDR3 runs to 15 residues.

This clonotype was seen many times. This chain joins TRBV6-1 and TRBJ1-1; D not resolved. Trimming removed 2 bases from V and 2 bases from J, with 6 bases in between. Germline-derived CDR1 and CDR2 are MNHNS and SASEGT. The CDR3 loop spans 13 amino acids. DNA of the CDR3: TGTGCCAGCAGTGAACTGCGCAACACTGAAGCTTTCTTT. It yields the protein CASSELRNTEAFF.

Ten or more counts support this clonotype. The rearrangement uses TRBV20-1 and TRBJ2-1; 10 positions agree with TRBD2. Per germline, CDR1 DFQATT and CDR2 SNEGSKA (reference sequence). The CDR3 is 15 residues long. Trimming took 0 bases from V and 10 from J; bases not matched to a gene: 9. The CDR3 nucleotides are TGCAGTGCTAGAGAAAGCGGGAGGGCCACGGGCGAGCAGTTCTTC. Translating gives CSARESGRATGEQFF.

This clonotype was recorded at least ten times. CDR3 DNA: TGCAGTGCTGTGCCAACTACAGGGGTCGAGCAGTACTTC. It specifies CSAVPTTGVEQYF. The rearrangement links TRBV20-1 to TRBJ2-7, with 7 bases fitting TRBD1. After removal of 5 bases from V and 6 bases from J, the junction contained 10 bases not matched to a gene. The CDR3 runs 13 residues. The V gene's germline CDR1 is DFQATT and CDR2 SNEGSKA (reference sequence).